This T cell receptor beta chain was captured in a study of blood T cell repertoires in COVID-19. Study-wide context: PBMCs, B-cell-depleted T cells, or T cells were the source of the cDNA or gDNA that made up the material.

Measured with immunoSEQ multiplex PCR; TCRdb has only the in-frame clones, and not every one. The table includes about 68,000 clones, around 90% detected once. The germline CDR1 and CDR2 sequences are MNHEY and SVGAGI. V lost 10 bases to trimming and J lost 7 bases; unmatched junction nucleotides: 8. The CDR3 has 14 residues. The rearrangement links TRBV6-5 to TRBJ2-1; 12 nucleotides match TRBD2. The sequenced sample was peripheral blood. This receptor was obtained from a woman between 55 and 75 years old with active COVID-19. CDR3 nucleotide sequence: TGTGCCAACAGACTAGCGGGAGTACGAAATGAGCAGTTCTTC. Residues: CANRLAGVRNEQFF.